These 27 T cell receptor beta chains were sequenced from one sample in a study of cytomegalovirus exposure and HLA in healthy donors (dated by TCRdb to 2015 to 2018). Library creation used the immunoSEQ multiplex PCR assay. The multiplex PCR relied on a mix of 60 forward primers for TCR Vbeta segments and 13 reverse primers for TCR Jbeta segments. TCRdb provides this immuneACCESS table in a form limited to in-frame rearrangements. Some clones are lacking; in checked studies, under half of them reflect an unresolved V gene, and why the rest are absent is not known. This sample gives 150,000 to 200,000 clones in total; about 9.4% of them show up just once. 1% to 1.5% of the sample is taken by the ten largest. Sequencing used PBMCs. All receptors derive from a woman aged 25-40 years in good health and CMV-seropositive.

V gene TRBV5-1 combines with J gene TRBJ2-1; D gene ambiguous. This CDR3 contains 12 residues. Trimming removed 4 bases from V and 3 bases from J, with 5 bases in between. Germline loops: CDR1 SGHRS, CDR2 YFSETQ. The CDR3 nucleotides read TGCGCCAGCAGCGCGGACTACAATGAGCAGTTCTTC. It codes for CASSADYNEQFF.

This clone was seen more than once but under ten times. The gene calls are TRBV27 and TRBJ2-7; the D gene is possibly TRBD2 (5 bases). V was pared by 2 bases and J by 7 bases, with 12 bases between. Germline-derived CDR1 and CDR2 are MNHEY and SMNVEV (reference sequence). The CDR3 has 13 amino acids. The CDR3 DNA follows: TGTGCCAGCAGTTTAGGATTGCCGGGGGAGCAGTACTTC. Encoded protein: CASSLGLPGEQYF.

This clone was counted a few times. This chain connects TRBV29-1 to TRBJ1-4, with D hard to call. The germline V gene encodes CDR1 SQVTM and CDR2 ANQGSEA. The ends were cut back, 6 bases at V and 8 bases at J, with 19 bases in the middle. CDR3 length: 14 amino acids. CDR3 DNA: TGCAGCGTCAAAGCGCGAGGAGTTAACGAAAAACTGTTTTTT. Protein: CSVKARGVNEKLFF.

This chain's CDR3 is CASTFTYASKETQYF. The CDR3 DNA follows: TGTGCCAGCACTTTCACCTACGCTAGTAAAGAGACCCAGTACTTC. The V call is TRBV18, the J call TRBJ2-5; D is undetermined. Deletions cut 8 bases from V and 3 bases from J, with 19 bases between. CDR3 length: 15 residues. Germline CDR1 and CDR2: KGHSH and LQKENI.

This chain uses TRBV2 with TRBJ1-1; 7 nucleotides agree with TRBD1. Per the germline V gene, CDR1 is SNHLY and CDR2 is FYNNEI. The CDR3 is made up of 15 amino acids. The trim removed 6 bases at V and 1 base at J, leaving 8 bases unmatched. In DNA, the CDR3 is TGTGCCAGCAGCGGACCGTACAGGGGGAACACTGAAGCTTTCTTT. It encodes CASSGPYRGNTEAFF.

This clone was observed a few times. This chain uses TRBV5-1 with TRBJ2-4; tentative D call: TRBD1 (6 bases). Between the trimmed V and J ends, which lost 7 bases and 0 bases, there was a span of 14 bases. The CDR3 length is 15 residues. In germline, CDR1 is SGHRS, CDR2 YFSETQ. CDR3 protein: CASGSGTTAKNIQYF. In nucleotides, the CDR3 is TGCGCCAGCGGGTCCGGGACAACAGCCAAAAACATTCAGTACTTC.

This chain uses TRBV5-4 with TRBJ2-3; TRBD2 matches 10 bases. Germline V gene data show CDR1 as SGHNT and CDR2 as YYREEE (reference sequence). Germline trimming cut 2 bases from V and 0 bases from J; bases unmatched to any gene: 3. This CDR3 is 16 amino acids long. CDR3 nucleotide sequence: TGTGCCAGCAGCTTCCTTAGCGGGGGGAGCACAGATACGCAGTATTTT. It yields the protein CASSFLSGGSTDTQYF.

The V gene is TRBV30, the J gene TRBJ2-7; D call uncertain. The ends were cut back, 2 bases at V and 3 bases at J, with 5 bases in the middle. This CDR3 has 11 residues. Germline loops: CDR1 GTSNPN, CDR2 SVGIG (reference sequence). CDR3 in amino acids: CAWSHNYEQYF. The CDR3 nucleotides are TGTGCCTGGAGTCACAACTACGAGCAGTACTTC.

The chain combines TRBV6-1 with TRBJ2-1; D perhaps matches TRBD1 (6 bases). The CDR3 contains 16 residues. Germline loops: CDR1 MNHNS, CDR2 SASEGT. Trimming removed 4 bases at V and 8 bases at J, with 21 bases between. CDR3 DNA: TGTGCCAGCAGTGGTAAACAGGGACCGCTGAGCGATGAGCAGTTCTTC. Encoded protein: CASSGKQGPLSDEQFF.

This clone has just a few counts. The chain joins TRBV28 to TRBJ1-2; no reliable D call. Trimming shortened V by 1 base and J by 7 bases, and 10 bases separated the two germline ends. The CDR3 covers 13 residues. Germline V gene lookup returns CDR1 MDHEN and CDR2 SYDVKM. The CDR3 sequence: CASSLFGVGGYTF. CDR3 nucleotides: TGTGCCAGCAGTTTATTCGGGGTTGGTGGCTACACCTTC.

This clone appeared a few times. The chain is built from TRBV28 and TRBJ1-5, with 7 bases that match TRBD1. Germline trimming cut 7 bases from V and 7 bases from J; bases unmatched to any gene: 13. This CDR3 spans 15 amino acids. Germline CDR1 and CDR2: MDHEN and SYDVKM. The CDR3 DNA sequence: TGTGCCAGCACCGAACTTACAGGGGTTGGACAGCCCCAGCATTTT. It translates to CASTELTGVGQPQHF. The full variable domain, in which reference TRBV28 and TRBJ1-5 provide the parts outside the CDR3, is DVKVTQSSRYLVKRTGEKVFLECVQDMDHENMFWYRQDPGLGLRLIYFSYDVKMKEKGDIPEGYSVSREKKERFSLILESASTNQTSMYLCASTELTGVGQPQHFGDGTRLSIL.

A few counts support this clone. The J gene is TRBJ2-7, the V gene TRBV29-1; D possibly corresponds to TRBD2 (6 bases). CDR3 size: 13 residues. V lost 7 bases and J 3 bases, leaving 16 bases between the germline ends. The germline gives CDR1 SQVTM, CDR2 ANQGSEA. The CDR3 DNA follows: TGCAGCGCCGTGGAAGGGACTCACTACGAGCAGTACTTC. Amino acid sequence: CSAVEGTHYEQYF.

The chain couples TRBV7-3 to TRBJ2-1, with 11 bases fitting TRBD2. CDR1 is SGHTA, CDR2 FQGTGA, per germline. The CDR3 covers 17 residues. V gave up 4 bases and J gave up 0 bases; unmatched junction bases: 5. DNA of the CDR3: TGTGCCAGCAGCTCAGATACTAGCGGGAGCTCCTACAATGAGCAGTTCTTC. Its translation: CASSSDTSGSSYNEQFF.

V usage is TRBV19 and J usage is TRBJ1-5; the match to TRBD1 covers 7 bases. The V gene end was trimmed by 7 bases and the J gene end by 6 bases; junction bases not matched to a gene: 12. Per germline, CDR1 LNHDA and CDR2 SQIVND (reference sequence). The CDR3 extends over 15 amino acids. The CDR3 spells CASTDRVIRAQPQHF. The CDR3, as DNA: TGTGCCAGTACCGACAGGGTGATAAGGGCTCAGCCCCAGCATTTT.

The CDR3 sequence: CASKDTGTAIYEQYF. CDR3 coding DNA: TGTGCCAGCAAAGATACCGGGACAGCAATCTACGAGCAGTACTTC. The rearrangement uses TRBV27 and TRBJ2-7; TRBD1 aligns across 7 bases. The trim removed 7 bases at V and 3 bases at J, leaving 12 bases unmatched. The germline CDR1 and CDR2 sequences are MNHEY and SMNVEV (reference sequence). This CDR3 spans 15 amino acids.

The chain couples TRBV27 to TRBJ2-1; 9 bases fit TRBD1. The CDR3 is 19 residues long. Germline V gene sequence: CDR1 MNHEY, CDR2 SMNVEV (reference sequence). The V gene end was trimmed by 3 bases and the J gene end by 5 bases; junction bases not matched to a gene: 17. CDR3 residues: CASSFLKPGQGMENNEQFF. As DNA, the CDR3 is TGTGCCAGCAGTTTCCTTAAACCGGGACAGGGTATGGAAAACAATGAGCAGTTCTTC.

This chain connects TRBV7-9 to TRBJ2-1; no definite D call. V lost 8 bases and J lost 7, with 15 bases in between. The CDR3 runs to 13 residues. Per germline, CDR1 SEHNR and CDR2 FQNEAQ (reference sequence). The CDR3 spells CASSLHPLNEQFF. DNA for the CDR3: TGTGCCAGCTCACTACATCCCCTTAATGAGCAGTTCTTC.

The gene calls are TRBV7-8 and TRBJ1-1, with D perhaps matching TRBD1 (6 bases). The germline V gene encodes CDR1 SGHVS and CDR2 FQNEAQ. The V gene lost 10 bases and the J gene lost 5 bases, with 14 bases spanning the gap. The CDR3 runs 12 residues. This CDR3 reads CATNRVGTEAFF. CDR3 sequence (DNA): TGTGCCACCAACAGGGTAGGGACTGAAGCTTTCTTT.

This clone has more than one count but fewer than ten. Different DNA sequences within this sample yield the same CDR3. V is TRBV2 and J is TRBJ2-7, with a weak D call TRBD2 (6 bases). The CDR3 consists of 13 residues. The V and J ends lost 1 base and 2 bases respectively, with 6 bases between them. The germline CDR1 and CDR2 sequences are SNHLY and FYNNEI. CDR3 loop: CASSEGGAYEQYF. CDR3 DNA sequence: TGTGCCAGCAGTGAAGGCGGGGCCTACGAGCAGTACTTC. The full variable domain, with the rest looked up from reference TRBV2 and TRBJ2-7, is EPEVTQTPSHQVTQMGQEVILRCVPISNHLYFYWYRQILGQKVEFLVSFYNNEISEKSEIFDDQFSVERPDGSNFTLKIRSTKLEDSAMYFCASSEGGAYEQYFGPGTRLTVT.

This clone was seen only a few times. This chain links TRBV6-5 with TRBJ2-5; the match to TRBD2 covers 9 bases. J was trimmed by 5 bases and V by 6 bases; bases with no gene match: 7. The germline CDR1 and CDR2 sequences are MNHEY and SVGAGI. The CDR3 has 14 residues. The CDR3 reads CASSRGRGRETQYF. The CDR3, as DNA: TGTGCCAGCAGCCGCGGGAGGGGCAGGGAGACCCAGTACTTC.

The table lists this clone with a few counts. The chain recombines TRBV19 with TRBJ1-2; 11 bases are shared with TRBD1. Looked up from germline, CDR1 is LNHDA and CDR2 is SQIVND (reference sequence). V shed 6 bases, J shed 8 bases, and the junction held 8 bases outside the gene matches. CDR3 length: 14 residues. The CDR3 region is CASRTDRGPGGYTF. In DNA, the CDR3 is TGTGCCAGTAGGACGGACAGGGGGCCGGGGGGCTACACCTTC.

This clone has a handful of counts. The chain combines TRBV11-2 with TRBJ2-7; D is unclear. Germline V gene data show CDR1 as SGHAT and CDR2 as FQNNGV. The CDR3 extends over 17 amino acids. Trimming removed 2 bases at V and 0 bases at J, with 17 bases between. CDR3 region: CASSLYPLQLRSYEQYF. The CDR3 bases are TGTGCCAGCAGCTTATACCCTCTGCAATTGCGCTCCTACGAGCAGTACTTC.

This clone appeared a few times. This chain joins TRBV29-1 and TRBJ1-2; D not resolved. The CDR3 is 10 residues long. Germline V gene sequence: CDR1 SQVTM, CDR2 ANQGSEA. Trimming removed 7 bases at V and 4 bases at J, with 7 bases between. The CDR3 DNA sequence: TGCAGCGCACGGTTCTATGGCTACACCTTC. It translates to CSARFYGYTF. Complete variable domain (other parts from reference TRBV29-1 and TRBJ1-2): SAVISQKPSRDICQRGTSLTIQCQVDSQVTMMFWYRQQPGQSLTLIATANQGSEATYESGFVIDKFPISRPNLTFSTLTVSNMSPEDSSIYLCSARFYGYTFGSGTRLTVV.

The chain links TRBV7-6 to TRBJ2-7, with D uncertain. This CDR3 spans 14 amino acids. Trimming left V 5 bases short and J 3 bases short, with 14 bases between. Germline CDR1 and CDR2: SGHVS and FNYEAQ. The CDR3 region has the DNA TGTGCCAGCAGCCATGTCGGTCGACTCTACGAGCAGTACTTC. It translates to CASSHVGRLYEQYF.

The J gene is TRBJ2-7, the V gene TRBV18, with TRBD2 matching 7 bases. V trimming: 3 bases; J trimming: 6 bases; junction bases outside the gene matches: 14. This CDR3 has 16 amino acids. CDR1 and CDR2 (germline): KGHSH, LQKENI. The CDR3 here is CASSPSSGGWGIEQYF. CDR3 nucleotides: TGTGCCAGCTCACCCAGCTCGGGGGGTTGGGGGATCGAGCAGTACTTC. The complete variable domain, with remaining parts taken from reference TRBV18 and TRBJ2-7, reads NAGVMQNPRHLVRRRGQEARLRCSPMKGHSHVYWYRQLPEEGLKFMVYLQKENIIDESGMPKERFSAEFPKEGPSILRIQQVVRGDSAAYFCASSPSSGGWGIEQYFGPGTRLTVT.

The chain links TRBV5-1 to TRBJ2-4; a weak D match, TRBD1 (7 bases). The CDR3 spans 16 residues. Germline V gene sequence: CDR1 SGHRS, CDR2 YFSETQ. V lost 1 base to trimming and J lost 7 bases, with 18 bases between them. CDR3 DNA: TGCGCCAGCAGCTTGATAAAGGGGGGACAGCGTAACATTCAGTACTTC. Translating it yields CASSLIKGGQRNIQYF. Drawing the rest from reference TRBV5-1 and TRBJ2-4, the complete variable domain is KAGVTQTPRYLIKTRGQQVTLSCSPISGHRSVSWYQQTPGQGLQFLFEYFSETQRNKGNFPGRFSGRQFSNSRSEMNVSTLELGDSALYLCASSLIKGGQRNIQYFGAGTRLSVL.

This clone has only a few counts. The chain has TRBV25-1 and TRBJ2-5, with 11 bases lining up with TRBD1. The V segment lost 6 bases and the J segment 9 bases; nucleotides outside the gene matches: 6. The CDR3 has 13 amino acids. Germline V CDR1 and CDR2: MGHDK, SYGVNS. In DNA, the CDR3 is TGTGCCAGCAGGGACAGGGGGCCCAGTTCCCAGTACTTC. Encoded protein: CASRDRGPSSQYF.